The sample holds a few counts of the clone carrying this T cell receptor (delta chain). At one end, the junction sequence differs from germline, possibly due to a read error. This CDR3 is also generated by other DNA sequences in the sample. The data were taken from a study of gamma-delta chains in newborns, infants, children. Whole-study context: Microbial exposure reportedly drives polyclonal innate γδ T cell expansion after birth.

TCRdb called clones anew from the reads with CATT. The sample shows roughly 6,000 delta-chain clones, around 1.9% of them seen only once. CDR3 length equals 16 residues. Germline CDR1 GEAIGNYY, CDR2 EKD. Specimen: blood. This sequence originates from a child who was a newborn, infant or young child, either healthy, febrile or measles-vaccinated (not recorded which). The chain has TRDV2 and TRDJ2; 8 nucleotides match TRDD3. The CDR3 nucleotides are TGTGCCTGTGACTCCTGGGGGACCTCTTTGACAGCCCAACTCTTCTTT. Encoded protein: CACDSWGTSLTAQLFF.